The clone carrying this T cell receptor (beta chain) came up a few times. The data belong to a study of neurological immune-mediated disorders. The cDNA was generated by 5'RACE with 10-nucleotide random UMIs. One entry per CDR3 protein results from TCRdb running MiXCR on the 5' RACE reads. This sample has roughly 120,000 distinct CDR3 sequences, with about 3.4% found just once. Trimming stripped 6 bases from V and 9 bases from J, with 20 bases between. This CDR3 has 14 residues. The chain carries TRBV12-3 or TRBV12-4 and TRBJ1-1; the D is unclear. This clonotype was obtained from a woman younger than 45 with multiple sclerosis. The sample comprised PBMCs. CDR3 sequence reads: CASSPEREGYKAFF. The CDR3 region has the DNA TGTGCCAGCAGCCCCGAGAGGGAGGGATATAAAGCTTTCTTT.